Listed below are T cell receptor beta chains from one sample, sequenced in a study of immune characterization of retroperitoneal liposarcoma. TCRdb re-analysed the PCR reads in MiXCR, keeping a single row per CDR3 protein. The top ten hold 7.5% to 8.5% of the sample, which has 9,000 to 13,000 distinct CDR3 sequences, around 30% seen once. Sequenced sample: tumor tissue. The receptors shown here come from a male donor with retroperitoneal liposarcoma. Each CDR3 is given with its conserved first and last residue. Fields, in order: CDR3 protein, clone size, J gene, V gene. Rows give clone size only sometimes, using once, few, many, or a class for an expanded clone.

cdr3_aa: CASSRDNYNEQFF
clone_size: -
j_call: TRBJ2-1
v_call: TRBV6-1

cdr3_aa: CASSYVPGGGVEAFF
clone_size: few
j_call: TRBJ1-1
v_call: TRBV6-6

cdr3_aa: CASSHYRGNTDTQYF
clone_size: -
j_call: TRBJ2-3
v_call: TRBV14

cdr3_aa: CASTAPGGFINEQFF
clone_size: few
j_call: TRBJ2-1
v_call: TRBV12-3/TRBV12-4

cdr3_aa: CASRASGRAQEQFF
clone_size: -
j_call: -
v_call: TRBV12-3/TRBV12-4

cdr3_aa: CASSLLGPYALRHAQNTGELFF
clone_size: -
j_call: TRBJ2-2
v_call: TRBV11-3

cdr3_aa: CASNTGAGGSYEQYF
clone_size: -
j_call: TRBJ2-7
v_call: TRBV7-2

cdr3_aa: CASSPGQGRRETQFF
clone_size: -
j_call: -
v_call: TRBV11-3

cdr3_aa: CASTQAPLMIEQYF
clone_size: medium-sized
j_call: -
v_call: TRBV6-1

cdr3_aa: CASSYGRQFYGYTF
clone_size: -
j_call: TRBJ1-2
v_call: TRBV6-2/TRBV6-3

cdr3_aa: CASSESRQGKGEGYEQYF
clone_size: once
j_call: -
v_call: TRBV25-1

cdr3_aa: CASSDRGSSYEQFF
clone_size: medium-sized
j_call: TRBJ2-1
v_call: TRBV6-1

cdr3_aa: CASSNIPGHGAVSYEQYF
clone_size: few
j_call: -
v_call: TRBV6-2/TRBV6-3

cdr3_aa: CASSFGLAAGDEQFF
clone_size: -
j_call: TRBJ2-1
v_call: TRBV6-1

cdr3_aa: CAVWGGGPQYF
clone_size: once
j_call: TRBJ2-5
v_call: TRBV6-8

cdr3_aa: CASRMGLAGVNEQFF
clone_size: few
j_call: TRBJ2-1
v_call: TRBV27

cdr3_aa: CASSYPLLSGGIPSTDTQYF
clone_size: few
j_call: TRBJ2-3
v_call: TRBV6-6

cdr3_aa: CASSYSTPGYTEAFF
clone_size: -
j_call: TRBJ1-1
v_call: TRBV6-6

cdr3_aa: CASSFSIGGENDEQYF
clone_size: -
j_call: TRBJ2-4
v_call: TRBV7-6

cdr3_aa: CASSPLYEQFF
clone_size: medium-sized
j_call: TRBJ2-1
v_call: TRBV7-9

cdr3_aa: CASGLALGPANRIQETQYF
clone_size: -
j_call: TRBJ2-5
v_call: TRBV12-5

cdr3_aa: CASSRTGLNTGELFF
clone_size: -
j_call: TRBJ2-2
v_call: TRBV7-8

cdr3_aa: CASSEREYNEQYF
clone_size: -
j_call: TRBJ2-4
v_call: TRBV6-4

cdr3_aa: CASSSGQPQHF
clone_size: -
j_call: TRBJ1-5
v_call: TRBV6-1

cdr3_aa: CASGGSSGVTDTQYF
clone_size: -
j_call: TRBJ2-3
v_call: TRBV6-1

cdr3_aa: CASSPGGSYEQFF
clone_size: few
j_call: TRBJ2-1
v_call: TRBV6-1

cdr3_aa: CASSHRQGEGTEAFF
clone_size: -
j_call: TRBJ1-1
v_call: TRBV14

cdr3_aa: CASRRRLGGDNEQFF
clone_size: -
j_call: -
v_call: TRBV6-1

cdr3_aa: CASSLEAIRSYEQFF
clone_size: once
j_call: TRBJ2-1
v_call: TRBV5-3

cdr3_aa: CASSPDREQPQHF
clone_size: -
j_call: TRBJ1-5
v_call: TRBV27

cdr3_aa: CASSDSSGTGHNEQYF
clone_size: -
j_call: TRBJ2-5
v_call: TRBV6-4

cdr3_aa: CASSWTANTGELFF
clone_size: many
j_call: TRBJ2-2
v_call: TRBV7-3

cdr3_aa: CASSVSGLNEQYF
clone_size: many
j_call: TRBJ2-4
v_call: TRBV6-1

cdr3_aa: CASSLRDTNTEAFF
clone_size: -
j_call: TRBJ1-1
v_call: TRBV12-3/TRBV12-4

cdr3_aa: CASSLVTGGYEQYF
clone_size: many
j_call: -
v_call: TRBV6-1

cdr3_aa: CASSHRASGIYNEQYF
clone_size: few
j_call: TRBJ2-5
v_call: TRBV7-8

cdr3_aa: CASSELDSRSYTF
clone_size: many
j_call: TRBJ1-2
v_call: TRBV6-1

cdr3_aa: CASMRRMSTDTQYF
clone_size: -
j_call: TRBJ2-3
v_call: TRBV6-1

cdr3_aa: CASSLVTGTKNIQFF
clone_size: -
j_call: TRBJ2-1
v_call: TRBV7-2

cdr3_aa: CASSLPGEQFF
clone_size: many
j_call: TRBJ2-1
v_call: TRBV12-3/TRBV12-4

cdr3_aa: CAGRLAGRNEQFF
clone_size: many
j_call: TRBJ2-1
v_call: TRBV6-1

cdr3_aa: CASSQGRDLSTDTQYF
clone_size: -
j_call: TRBJ2-3
v_call: TRBV4-2

cdr3_aa: CASTEKSDRYNSPLHF
clone_size: many
j_call: TRBJ1-6
v_call: TRBV6-1

cdr3_aa: CASSPLEQYF
clone_size: few
j_call: -
v_call: TRBV7-6

cdr3_aa: CASRGNEQFF
clone_size: medium-sized
j_call: TRBJ2-1
v_call: TRBV6-1

cdr3_aa: CASSEGTGENTEAFF
clone_size: -
j_call: TRBJ1-1
v_call: TRBV6-5

cdr3_aa: CASSYSGTGTDTQYF
clone_size: -
j_call: TRBJ2-3
v_call: TRBV6-6

cdr3_aa: CASSYYNEQYF
clone_size: -
j_call: TRBJ2-4
v_call: TRBV6-5

cdr3_aa: CASNRDRSTGELFF
clone_size: -
j_call: TRBJ2-2
v_call: TRBV6-5

cdr3_aa: CASSLVRANTGELFF
clone_size: -
j_call: TRBJ2-2
v_call: TRBV12-3/TRBV12-4

cdr3_aa: CASSFSASKHYEQFF
clone_size: once
j_call: -
v_call: TRBV12-3/TRBV12-4

cdr3_aa: CASSPSFRADTQYF
clone_size: -
j_call: TRBJ2-3
v_call: TRBV11-2